These 25 T cell receptor beta chains came from one sample sequenced in a study of blood T cell repertoires in COVID-19. Sequenced by immunoSEQ multiplex PCR; TCRdb stores in-frame clones only, minus some. The sample lists hundreds of thousands of clones, approximately 85% occurring once. The sequenced material came from peripheral blood. The receptor set was obtained from a man aged 45-65 years with active or convalescent COVID-19.

V usage is TRBV18 and J usage is TRBJ1-4; 8 bases fit TRBD1. V gave up 5 bases and J gave up 6 bases; unmatched junction bases: 5. The CDR3 extends over 14 amino acids. In germline, CDR1 is KGHSH, CDR2 LQKENI. CDR3 protein: CASSYDRGDEKLFF. The DNA of the CDR3 is TGTGCCAGCTCATACGACAGGGGTGATGAAAAACTGTTTTTT.

The genes are TRBV6-6 and TRBJ1-5; 7 positions agree with TRBD1. The CDR3 is 16 amino acids. The germline gives CDR1 MNHNY, CDR2 SVGAGI (reference sequence). The V and J ends lost 6 bases and 7 bases, in that order; junction bases with no gene match: 15. Written as DNA, the CDR3 is TGTGCCAGCAGCCATCCGGGACAGCTTATCGGGCAGCCCCAGCATTTT. It yields the protein CASSHPGQLIGQPQHF.

V is TRBV11-2 and J is TRBJ2-7, with 9 bases that match TRBD1. Trimming at V came to 5 bases and at J to 3 bases, leaving 5 bases not matched to a gene. This CDR3 contains 14 residues. The germline V gene has CDR1 SGHAT and CDR2 FQNNGV. CDR3 amino acids: CASSGGTGIYEQYF. CDR3 DNA sequence: TGTGCCAGCAGCGGGGGGACAGGGATCTACGAGCAGTACTTC.

Concerning this clone: The sample contains more than one DNA sequence encoding this CDR3. The chain uses TRBV5-1 and TRBJ2-7; D is ambiguous. This CDR3 is 12 amino acids long. Deletions cut 1 base from V and 1 base from J, with 3 bases between. Germline CDR1 reads SGHRS; CDR2 reads YFSETQ. CDR3 sequence: CASSLPSYEQYF. Written as DNA, the CDR3 is TGCGCCAGCAGCTTGCCGTCCTACGAGCAGTACTTC.

This sequence joins TRBV7-3 and TRBJ1-2, with TRBD1 matching 9 bases. Germline V gives CDR1 SGHTA, CDR2 FQGTGA. This CDR3 has 13 residues. The V gene end was trimmed by 5 bases and the J gene end by 7 bases; junction bases not matched to a gene: 5. The CDR3 protein is CASSRDREAGYTF. The CDR3 region has the DNA TGTGCCAGCAGCCGGGACAGGGAGGCTGGCTACACCTTC. The full variable domain, its missing parts supplied by reference TRBV7-3 and TRBJ1-2, is GAGVSQTPSNKVTEKGKYVELRCDPISGHTALYWYRQSLGQGPEFLIYFQGTGAADDSGLPNDRFFAVRPEGSVSTLKIQRTERGDSAVYLCASSRDREAGYTFGSGTRLTVV.

On this clone itself: An end of the junction differs from the germline gene, which may be a read error. This rearrangement joins TRBV27 to TRBJ1-1; perhaps TRBD1 as D (6 bases). CDR1 and CDR2 from the germline V gene are MNHEY and SMNVEV (reference sequence). There are 15 residues in the CDR3. CDR3 sequence (DNA): TGTGCCAGCAGTTTTAGGCTCCAGGGGAACTCTGAAGCTTTCTTT. Its protein is CASSFRLQGNSEAFF.

The CDR3 bases are TGTGCCGCCGGACGAGCTAGCGGCAATTACAATGAGCAGTTCTTC. This codes for CAAGRASGNYNEQFF. The chain carries TRBV24-1 and TRBJ2-1, with 7 bases that match TRBD2. Germline V lookup: CDR1 KGHDR, CDR2 SFDVKD. The junction had 14 bases not matched to a gene; V was cut back by 12 bases and J by 4 bases. The CDR3 spans 15 residues.

The gene calls are TRBV19 and TRBJ2-1, with 13 bases lining up with TRBD2. Trimming at V came to 4 bases and at J to 7 bases, leaving 13 bases not matched to a gene. The CDR3 consists of 18 residues. Germline CDR1 and CDR2: LNHDA and SQIVND (reference sequence). The CDR3 DNA reads as TGTGCCAGTAGTACTACCCGACTAGCGGGAGGCCCTGGGAATGAGCAGTTCTTC. Amino acid sequence: CASSTTRLAGGPGNEQFF.

V usage is TRBV5-1 and J usage is TRBJ1-5, with D hard to call. The CDR3 sequence is 13 residues long. Trimming removed 0 bases from V and 5 bases from J, with 6 bases in between. From germline, CDR1 is SGHRS and CDR2 YFSETQ. CDR3: CASSLGTDQPQHF. CDR3 nucleotide sequence: TGCGCCAGCAGCTTGGGTACGGATCAGCCCCAGCATTTT.

The chain employs TRBV3-1 (or the pseudogene TRBV3-2) and TRBJ2-2; unclear D gene. V was cut by 4 bases and J by 7 bases, with 19 bases left in between. Germline-derived CDR1 and CDR2 are LGHDT and YNNKEL (reference sequence). This CDR3 spans 16 amino acids. The CDR3 spells CASSRRSVGAFGELFF. Written as DNA, the CDR3 is TGTGCCAGCAGCCGTAGAAGTGTTGGTGCGTTCGGGGAGCTGTTTTTT.

The chain joins TRBV19 to TRBJ1-5; 8 bases match TRBD1. V was clipped by 6 bases and J by 5 bases; unmatched bases: 6. The CDR3 runs to 14 residues. Germline V gene lookup returns CDR1 LNHDA and CDR2 SQIVND (reference sequence). DNA of the CDR3: TGTGCCAGTAGACGGCAGGGGGCATATCAGCCCCAGCATTTT. Encoded protein: CASRRQGAYQPQHF.

A note on this clone: An end of the junction does not agree with germline; a read error may underlie this. The rearrangement joins TRBV29-1 to TRBJ1-1, with 7 bases fitting TRBD1. This CDR3 is 11 amino acids long. Germline V CDR1 and CDR2: SQVTM, ANQGSEA. The CDR3 bases are TGTATCGGGACAGTGAACACTGAAGCTTTCTTT. This codes for CIGTVNTEAFF.

This chain joins TRBV27 and TRBJ1-2; TRBD1 might be the D (6 bases). The germline V and J ends were trimmed by 6 bases and 4 bases, with 18 bases remaining between them. This CDR3 has 15 amino acids. CDR1 and CDR2 from the germline V gene are MNHEY and SMNVEV (reference sequence). DNA for the CDR3: TGTGCCAGCAGCTACGGGCGGGGGCCAATCTATGGCTACACCTTC. Translated, it gives CASSYGRGPIYGYTF.

This rearrangement joins TRBV6-5 to TRBJ1-2; a weak D match, TRBD1 (5 bases). The CDR3 has 13 residues. V was pared by 6 bases and J by 8 bases, with 16 bases between. Germline-derived CDR1 and CDR2 are MNHEY and SVGAGI. In DNA form, the CDR3 reads TGTGCCAGCAGCAACGGGGGGGTCTGGGGCTACACCTTC. The encoded protein is CASSNGGVWGYTF.

This clone was detected only a few times. The chain uses TRBV9 and TRBJ2-5, with 10 bases aligning to TRBD1. V shed 3 bases, J shed 4 bases, and the junction held 3 bases outside the gene matches. CDR3 length: 14 amino acids. Germline V gives CDR1 SGDLS, CDR2 YYNGEE. The CDR3 coding sequence is TGTGCCAGCAGCGCGACAGGGGGCCGAGAGACCCAGTACTTC. It is translated as CASSATGGRETQYF.

The chain has TRBV19 and TRBJ2-2; 9 bases map to TRBD1. Unmatched junction bases numbered 8, after V lost 4 bases and J lost 5 bases. CDR1 LNHDA and CDR2 SQIVND come from the germline V gene (reference sequence). The CDR3 length is 16 residues. The CDR3 loop is CASSTVGQGRTGELFF. DNA for the CDR3: TGTGCCAGTAGTACGGTGGGACAGGGTCGGACCGGGGAGCTGTTTTTT.

V gene TRBV19 combines with J gene TRBJ2-7; D perhaps matches TRBD1 (5 bases). This CDR3 is 16 amino acids long. V lost 6 bases and J lost 2, with 20 bases in between. The germline CDR1 and CDR2 sequences are LNHDA and SQIVND (reference sequence). CDR3 protein: CASSSPGGDRTYEQYF. In DNA, the CDR3 is TGTGCCAGTAGCTCACCCGGCGGCGACAGAACCTACGAGCAGTACTTC.

The chain has TRBV2 and TRBJ2-3, with D perhaps TRBD1 (6 bases). Trimming shortened V by 6 bases and J by 2 bases, and 15 bases separated the two germline ends. Germline CDR1 is SNHLY and CDR2 is FYNNEI. The CDR3 is 15 amino acids. CDR3 coding DNA: TGTGCCAGCAGCCTCGACAGGTGGAACACAGATACGCAGTATTTT. This codes for CASSLDRWNTDTQYF.

This chain uses TRBV4-2 with TRBJ1-3; 7 bases match TRBD1. The length of the CDR3 is 17 residues. Germline-derived CDR1 and CDR2 are LGHNA and YNFKEQ. V dropped 0 bases and J dropped 0; count of bases not matched to a gene: 5. The CDR3 sequence: CASSQDQGDLSGNTIYF. CDR3 sequence (DNA): TGTGCCAGCAGCCAAGATCAGGGGGACCTCTCTGGAAACACCATATATTTT.

The chain carries TRBV7-3 and TRBJ2-1, with 12 bases fitting TRBD2. The CDR3 is 15 amino acids. V dropped 9 bases and J dropped 0; count of bases not matched to a gene: 3. The germline CDR1 and CDR2 sequences are SGHTA and FQGTGA. CDR3 loop: CARGGLAGSYNEQFF. For the CDR3, the DNA is TGTGCCAGGGGGGGACTAGCGGGCTCCTACAATGAGCAGTTCTTC.

The chain uses TRBV2 and TRBJ2-1; D is possibly TRBD2 (5 bases). CDR1 and CDR2 from the germline V gene are SNHLY and FYNNEI. V lost 6 bases, J lost 8 bases, and 11 bases lay in between. CDR3 length: 12 residues. The CDR3 loop reads CASSPTGYEQFF. CDR3 DNA sequence: TGTGCCAGCAGCCCTACGGGGTATGAGCAGTTCTTC.

This chain uses TRBV29-1 with TRBJ2-1, with D hard to call. The CDR3 runs to 15 residues. CDR1 and CDR2 (germline): SQVTM, ANQGSEA. The V and J ends lost 0 bases and 6 bases respectively, with 15 bases between them. CDR3 nucleotide sequence: TGCAGCGTTGAAGATCGGTTTTCGTTTCGCAATGAGCAGTTCTTC. This sequence encodes CSVEDRFSFRNEQFF.

This clone was recorded once. V gene TRBV4-3 combines with J gene TRBJ2-1, with 9 positions matching TRBD2. The CDR3 length is 16 residues. Germline trimming cut 4 bases from V and 1 base from J; bases unmatched to any gene: 5. Germline lookup yields CDR1 LGHNA and CDR2 YSLEER. The CDR3, as DNA: TGCGCCAGCAGCCCGAGAGCGGGAGGATCCTACAATGAGCAGTTCTTC. Encoded protein: CASSPRAGGSYNEQFF.

The V gene is TRBV2, the J gene TRBJ1-2, with 8 bases matching TRBD1. This CDR3 has 14 residues. The V gene's germline CDR1 is SNHLY and CDR2 FYNNEI. V lost 5 bases to trimming and J lost 4 bases; unmatched junction nucleotides: 6. The CDR3 region has the DNA TGTGCCAGCAGTAAAGACAGGGGTGCCTATGGCTACACCTTC. It is translated as CASSKDRGAYGYTF.

V usage is TRBV2 and J usage is TRBJ2-1; 10 nucleotides line up with TRBD2. V lost 6 bases, J lost 6 bases, and 8 bases stayed unmatched. There are 15 residues in the CDR3. In germline, CDR1 is SNHLY, CDR2 FYNNEI. In nucleotides, the CDR3 is TGTGCCAGCAGGATGCTAGCGGGAGCTGCCAATGAGCAGTTCTTC. This encodes CASRMLAGAANEQFF.